A selection of T cell receptor beta chains follows, all from one sample in a study of T cell repertoires in cytomegalovirus infection. For these receptors, no antigen is known. TCRdb reprocessed the reads with MiXCR, giving one entry per CDR3 protein. The sample lists 80,000 or so distinct CDR3 sequences, 20% to 30% occurring once. Here the sequenced sample was CD8+ T cells from cultured PBMCs, taken from culture after CMV antigen stimulation. All receptors derive from a human donor in good health (CMV status not recorded). Some clones in this sample may be carry-over from other donors' samples. CDR3s leave out the opening cysteine and the closing phenylalanine or tryptophan. D genes are given only for firm matches.

>TRBJ1-1|TRBV28|.
ASSLRQNTEAF
>TRBJ2-5|TRBV5-6|.
ASSPTTGWQETQY
>TRBJ1-1|TRBV4-2|TRBD1
ASSRQTGDPTLEAF
>TRBJ1-4|TRBV7-6|TRBD1
ASSPGTGVGEKLF
>TRBJ2-3|TRBV6-8|TRBD2
ASSYNKVAGARADTQY
>TRBJ1-1|TRBV19|.
ASSRLQGEGNTEAF
>TRBJ1-4|TRBV27|TRBD1
ASSPTDRGKLF
>TRBJ1-1|TRBV2|.
ASGGLTNTEAF
>TRBJ2-1|TRBV20-1|TRBD1
SATRGPDEQF
>TRBJ1-1|TRBV15|TRBD1
ATSRAAGQMNTEAF
>TRBJ2-1|TRBV7-8|TRBD2
ASSLALASGSPWDEQF
>TRBJ2-1|TRBV7-2|.
ASSLAPSDNEQF